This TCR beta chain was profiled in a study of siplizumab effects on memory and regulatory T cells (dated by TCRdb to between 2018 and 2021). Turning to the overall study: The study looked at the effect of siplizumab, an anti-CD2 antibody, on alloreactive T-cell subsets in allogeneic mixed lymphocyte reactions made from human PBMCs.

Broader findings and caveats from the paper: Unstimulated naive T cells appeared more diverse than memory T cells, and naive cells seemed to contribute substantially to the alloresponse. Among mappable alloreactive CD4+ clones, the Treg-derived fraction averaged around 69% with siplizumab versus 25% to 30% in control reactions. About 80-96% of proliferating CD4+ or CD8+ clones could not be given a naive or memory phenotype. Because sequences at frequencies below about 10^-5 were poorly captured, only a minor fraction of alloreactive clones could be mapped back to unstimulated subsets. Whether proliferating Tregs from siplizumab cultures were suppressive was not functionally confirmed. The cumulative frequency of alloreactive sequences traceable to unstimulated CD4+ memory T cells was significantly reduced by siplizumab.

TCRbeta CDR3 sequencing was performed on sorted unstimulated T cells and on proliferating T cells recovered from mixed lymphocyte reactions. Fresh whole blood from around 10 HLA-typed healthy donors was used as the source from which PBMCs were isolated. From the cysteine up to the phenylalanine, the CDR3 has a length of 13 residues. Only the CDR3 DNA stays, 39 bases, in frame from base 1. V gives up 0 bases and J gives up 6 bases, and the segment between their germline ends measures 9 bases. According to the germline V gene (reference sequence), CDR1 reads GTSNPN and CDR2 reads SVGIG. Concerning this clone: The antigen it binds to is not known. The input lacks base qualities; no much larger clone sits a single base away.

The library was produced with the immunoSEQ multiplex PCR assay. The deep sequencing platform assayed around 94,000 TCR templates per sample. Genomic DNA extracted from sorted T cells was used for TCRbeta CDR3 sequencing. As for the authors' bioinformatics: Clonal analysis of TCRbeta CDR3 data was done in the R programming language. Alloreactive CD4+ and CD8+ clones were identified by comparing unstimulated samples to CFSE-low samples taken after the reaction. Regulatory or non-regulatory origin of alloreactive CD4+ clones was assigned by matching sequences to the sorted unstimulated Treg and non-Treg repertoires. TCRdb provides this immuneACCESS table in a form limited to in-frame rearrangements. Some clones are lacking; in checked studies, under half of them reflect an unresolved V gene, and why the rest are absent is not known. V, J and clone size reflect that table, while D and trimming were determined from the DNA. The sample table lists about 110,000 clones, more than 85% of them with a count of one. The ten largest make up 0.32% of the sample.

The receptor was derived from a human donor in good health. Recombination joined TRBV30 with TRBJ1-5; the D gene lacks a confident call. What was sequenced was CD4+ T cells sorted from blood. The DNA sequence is TGTGCCTGGAGTGTTGGAGGTGGTCAGCCCCAGCATTTT. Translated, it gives CAWSVGGGQPQHF.